A single sample is the source of the 23 T cell receptor beta chains below, sequenced in a study of vaccination effects on CD4 cells after COVID-19. The antigens for these receptors are not known. ViraFEST expansion of antigen-specific CD4+ T cells with viral peptide pools preceded sequencing. The culture ran for 10 days, and then CD4+ T cells were isolated. Convalescent patients had PCR-confirmed SARS-CoV-2 infection between March and December 2020. The table came from immunoSEQ multiplex PCR; TCRdb's copy has only in-frame clones and leaves some out. The sample shows 30,000 to 45,000 clones, approximately 78% of them seen only once. The specimen comprised CD4+ T cells from PBMCs cultured with HCoV-NL63 spike peptides, sampled before COVID-19 vaccination. These receptors were collected from a human donor who had a prior SARS-CoV-2 infection.

Only one count was recorded for this clone. The chain carries TRBV9 and TRBJ2-1; TRBD2 aligns across 9 bases. The CDR3 totals 16 residues. Germline trimming cut 0 bases from V and 4 bases from J; bases unmatched to any gene: 5. CDR1 and CDR2 (germline): SGDLS, YYNGEE. The CDR3 DNA sequence: TGTGCCAGCAGCGTAGAGGCTAGCGGGGTATACAATGAGCAGTTCTTC. Amino acids: CASSVEASGVYNEQFF.

The sample holds one count of this clone. The gene calls are TRBV5-1 and TRBJ1-1; 7 nucleotides line up with TRBD1. CDR3 length: 17 amino acids. J gave up 1 base and V 3 bases, and 12 bases lay outside the gene matches. CDR1 is SGHRS and CDR2 is YFSETQ in the germline V gene. The CDR3, as DNA: TGCGCCAGCAGCTCCACTCCGACAGGGTACGCGAACACTGAAGCTTTCTTT. Its translation: CASSSTPTGYANTEAFF.

This clone was detected once. The V gene is TRBV7-2, the J gene TRBJ2-2, with 8 bases aligning to TRBD2. CDR1 SGHTA and CDR2 FQGNSA come from the germline V gene. CDR3 size: 15 residues. J lost 6 bases, V lost 5 bases, and 8 bases had no gene match. CDR3 DNA: TGTGCCAGCAGCGAACCCGGGACTAGTCCCGGGGAGCTGTTTTTT. Residues: CASSEPGTSPGELFF.

The chain carries TRBV6-5 and TRBJ2-1; no definite D call. Germline V CDR1 and CDR2: MNHEY, SVGAGI. Trimming took 5 bases from V and 4 from J, leaving 15 bases between them. There are 15 residues in the CDR3. The CDR3 coding sequence is TGTGCCAGCAGTAAAAACGGTTTAGGTTACAATGAGCAGTTCTTC. Amino acids: CASSKNGLGYNEQFF.

This chain connects TRBV15 to TRBJ1-5; D ambiguous. Germline V gene sequence: CDR1 LNHNV, CDR2 YYDKDF (reference sequence). Between the trimmed V and J ends, which lost 1 base and 1 base, there was a span of 2 bases. The CDR3 is 13 amino acids. The DNA for the CDR3 is TGTGCCACCAGCAGAGCAAGCAATCAGCCCCAGCATTTT. Encoded protein: CATSRASNQPQHF.

The chain couples TRBV2 to TRBJ2-2; D is perhaps TRBD1 (6 bases). CDR1 is SNHLY, CDR2 FYNNEI, per germline. The CDR3 sequence is 15 residues long. V lost 5 bases to trimming and J lost 6 bases, with 16 bases between them. CDR3 DNA: TGTGCCAGCAGTAACCGGGACACACAGTCCGGGGAGCTGTTTTTT. Protein sequence: CASSNRDTQSGELFF.

V gene TRBV7-2 combines with J gene TRBJ1-2, with TRBD1 matching over 7 bases. CDR1 SGHTA and CDR2 FQGNSA come from the germline V gene. The CDR3 sequence is 16 residues long. The junction had 5 bases not matched to a gene; V was cut back by 1 base and J by 0 bases. The CDR3 DNA sequence: TGTGCCAGCAGCTTAGGATGGGACAGACCTAACTATGGCTACACCTTC. Its protein product is CASSLGWDRPNYGYTF.

V and J are TRBV6-6 and TRBJ1-2; 9 nucleotides line up with TRBD1. The CDR3 runs 18 residues. CDR1 and CDR2 from the germline V gene are MNHNY and SVGAGI (reference sequence). V gave up 6 bases and J gave up 8 bases; unmatched junction bases: 22. CDR3 sequence: CASSRMGSTGGAVEGYTF. As DNA, the CDR3 is TGTGCCAGCAGCCGAATGGGGTCTACAGGGGGCGCGGTAGAAGGCTACACCTTC.

The chain couples TRBV6-5 to TRBJ1-3, with unresolved D. Germline V CDR1 and CDR2: MNHEY, SVGAGI. The CDR3 sequence is 15 residues long. Between the trimmed V and J ends, which lost 0 bases and 0 bases, there was a span of 6 bases. This CDR3 is CASSYSGHSGNTIYF. The CDR3 bases are TGTGCCAGCAGTTACTCGGGTCACTCTGGAAACACCATATATTTT.

The chain has TRBV19 and TRBJ2-7, with D perhaps matching TRBD2 (6 bases). This CDR3 comprises 14 residues. With 5 bases removed from V and 4 bases from J, the gap between germline ends came to 15 bases. The V gene's germline CDR1 is LNHDA and CDR2 SQIVND (reference sequence). CDR3 DNA sequence: TGTGCCAGTAGTCCCCGGGACTTTCCTTACGAGCAGTACTTC. This encodes CASSPRDFPYEQYF.

The rearrangement joins TRBV19 to TRBJ1-5, with 12 bases aligning to TRBD1. The CDR3 totals 16 residues. V trimming: 5 bases; J trimming: 6 bases; junction bases outside the gene matches: 8. From germline, CDR1 is LNHDA and CDR2 SQIVND (reference sequence). CDR3 amino acids: CASSQSRDRGLQPQHF. In nucleotides, the CDR3 is TGTGCCAGTAGTCAGTCCCGGGACAGGGGGCTTCAGCCCCAGCATTTT.

The chain employs TRBV19 and TRBJ2-7, with D unclear. CDR3 length equals 16 residues. V dropped 3 bases and J dropped 6 bases, with 21 bases sitting between them. Germline CDR1 LNHDA, CDR2 SQIVND (reference sequence). The CDR3, as DNA: TGTGCCAGTAGTATGACGCGGTCGGTACCCTCTACCGAGCAGTACTTC. It yields the protein CASSMTRSVPSTEQYF.

This chain connects TRBV7-2 to TRBJ2-1; the match to TRBD2 covers 13 bases. Losses at the gene ends were 5 bases for V and 4 bases for J; bases not matched to a gene: 8. The CDR3 is made up of 17 amino acids. In germline, CDR1 is SGHTA, CDR2 FQGNSA. The chain's CDR3 is CASSPKGTSGAYNEQFF. In DNA, the CDR3 is TGTGCCAGCAGCCCCAAGGGGACTAGCGGGGCATACAATGAGCAGTTCTTC.

This CDR3 reads CASSLGRADTGELFF. The CDR3 DNA follows: TGTGCCAGCAGCTTAGGCAGGGCGGACACCGGGGAGCTGTTTTTT. The chain combines TRBV7-2 with TRBJ2-2; maybe TRBD1 (5 bases). V dropped 1 base and J dropped 3 bases, with 9 bases sitting between them. The CDR3 totals 15 residues. The V gene's germline CDR1 is SGHTA and CDR2 FQGNSA.

This chain joins TRBV5-4 and TRBJ1-2; 7 nucleotides line up with TRBD1. With V trimmed by 0 bases and J by 4 bases, 3 bases remained unmatched. Germline CDR1 reads SGHNT; CDR2 reads YYREEE (reference sequence). The CDR3 spans 14 residues. The CDR3 loop is CASSLDGTAYGYTF. CDR3 nucleotides: TGTGCCAGCAGCTTGGACGGGACAGCCTATGGCTACACCTTC. Complete variable domain (other parts from reference TRBV5-4 and TRBJ1-2): ETGVTQSPTHLIKTRGQQVTLRCSSQSGHNTVSWYQQALGQGPQFIFQYYREEENGRGNFPPRFSGLQFPNYSSELNVNALELDDSALYLCASSLDGTAYGYTFGSGTRLTVV.

The chain has TRBV5-1 and TRBJ1-2; D uncertain. The CDR3 runs to 14 residues. V was shortened by 4 bases and J by 3 bases, with 13 bases between the two germline ends. Germline CDR1 and CDR2: SGHRS and YFSETQ. CDR3 residues: CASSIHSNDYGYTF. DNA for the CDR3: TGCGCCAGCAGCATCCATTCAAACGACTATGGCTACACCTTC.

The rearrangement joins TRBV24-1 to TRBJ2-1, with 11 positions matching TRBD1. Germline V gene data show CDR1 as KGHDR and CDR2 as SFDVKD. This CDR3 has 16 amino acids. The J segment lost 3 bases and the V segment lost 5 bases, leaving 5 bases of the junction unmatched. This CDR3 is CATSVAGTGGYNEQFF. In DNA form, the CDR3 reads TGTGCCACCAGTGTCGCCGGGACAGGGGGCTACAATGAGCAGTTCTTC.

J is TRBJ2-3 and V is TRBV20-1; no clear D gene. The CDR3 is 11 amino acids. Trimming took 3 bases from V and 5 from J, leaving 6 bases between them. Germline lookup yields CDR1 DFQATT and CDR2 SNEGSKA (reference sequence). CDR3 coding DNA: TGCAGTGCTAGTAGCCTAGATACGCAGTATTTT. This translates into CSASSLDTQYF.

The chain employs TRBV6-6 and TRBJ1-2; 7 bases map to TRBD1. J was trimmed by 2 bases and V by 5 bases; bases with no gene match: 8. The CDR3 sequence is 15 residues long. From germline, CDR1 is MNHNY and CDR2 SVGAGI (reference sequence). Here the CDR3 DNA reads TGTGCCAGCAGTACTTACAGGGGCCCCAACTATGGCTACACCTTC. Translation gives CASSTYRGPNYGYTF.

The V call is TRBV2, the J call TRBJ1-1; D gene uncertain. V shed 2 bases and J shed 0 bases, with 10 bases lying between them. The germline gives CDR1 SNHLY, CDR2 FYNNEI. The CDR3 extends over 15 amino acids. The CDR3 DNA follows: TGTGCCAGCAGTGAAATGGAGGGATTGAACACTGAAGCTTTCTTT. Translated: CASSEMEGLNTEAFF. The full variable domain, completed using reference TRBV2 and TRBJ1-1, is EPEVTQTPSHQVTQMGQEVILRCVPISNHLYFYWYRQILGQKVEFLVSFYNNEISEKSEIFDDQFSVERPDGSNFTLKIRSTKLEDSAMYFCASSEMEGLNTEAFFGQGTRLTVV.

V usage is TRBV5-1 and J usage is TRBJ2-3; no definite D call. This CDR3 spans 14 amino acids. Trimming cost V 0 bases and J 5 bases, with 10 bases left between them. Germline CDR1 and CDR2: SGHRS and YFSETQ. The CDR3 loop is CASSLGSLIDTQYF. The CDR3 DNA follows: TGCGCCAGCAGCTTGGGATCCCTCATAGATACGCAGTATTTT.

The chain uses TRBV10-3 and TRBJ1-1, with D unresolved. The length of the CDR3 is 13 residues. V was pared by 4 bases and J by 2 bases, with 8 bases between. From germline, CDR1 is ENHRY and CDR2 SYGVKD. CDR3 sequence (DNA): TGTGCCATCAGTGCAGTCAGAAACACTGAAGCTTTCTTT. Protein: CAISAVRNTEAFF.

The chain combines TRBV2 with TRBJ2-3; D is uncertain. Germline assignment: CDR1 SNHLY and CDR2 FYNNEI. The CDR3 sequence is 13 residues long. V was cut by 2 bases and J by 2 bases, with 5 bases left in between. This CDR3 reads CASSEPFTDTQYF. The CDR3 DNA follows: TGTGCCAGCAGTGAACCATTCACAGATACGCAGTATTTT.